One T cell receptor beta chain is described in this entry. Germline CDR1 reads MNHNS; CDR2 reads SASEGT. V shed 1 base and J shed 5 bases, with 11 bases lying between them. This CDR3 contains 14 residues. These data come from a study of cytomegalovirus exposure and HLA in healthy donors. Assay: immunoSEQ multiplex PCR; the TCRdb copy retains only in-frame clones and omits some. This sample has 45,000 to 70,000 clones, with more than 85% found just once. This chain links TRBV6-1 with TRBJ1-2, with D maybe TRBD1 (5 bases). This TCR was sampled from a woman aged 18 to 35 in good health and CMV-seronegative. The material sequenced was PBMCs. CDR3 nucleotides: TGTGCCAGCAGTGAAGTGGGCCAGGGATATGGCTACACCTTC. Translation gives CASSEVGQGYGYTF.